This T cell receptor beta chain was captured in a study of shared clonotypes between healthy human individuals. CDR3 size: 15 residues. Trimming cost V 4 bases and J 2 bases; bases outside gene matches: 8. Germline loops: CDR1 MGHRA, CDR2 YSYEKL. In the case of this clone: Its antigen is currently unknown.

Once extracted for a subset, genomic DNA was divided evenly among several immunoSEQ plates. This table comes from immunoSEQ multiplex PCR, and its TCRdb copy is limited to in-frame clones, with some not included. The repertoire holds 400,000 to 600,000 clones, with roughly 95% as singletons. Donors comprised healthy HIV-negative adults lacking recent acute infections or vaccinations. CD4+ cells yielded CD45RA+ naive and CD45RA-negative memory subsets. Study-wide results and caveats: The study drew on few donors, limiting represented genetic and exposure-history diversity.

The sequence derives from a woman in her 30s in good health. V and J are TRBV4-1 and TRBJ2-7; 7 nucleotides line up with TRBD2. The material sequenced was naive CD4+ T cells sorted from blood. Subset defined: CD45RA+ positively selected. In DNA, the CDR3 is TGCGCCAGCAGCCCCCCGCTAGCGGAAACCTACGAGCAGTACTTC. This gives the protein CASSPPLAETYEQYF.